This TCR beta chain comes out of a study of vaccination effects on CD4 cells after COVID-19. Study-level points and caveats: In convalescent patients, vaccine-induced clones largely differed from infection-induced clones.

About this clone itself: Its matching antigen is unknown.

Antigen-specific CD4+ T cells were first expanded with viral peptide pools by the ViraFEST assay and only then sequenced. The culture ran for 9 to 11 days, and then CD4+ T cells were isolated. Documented for the person is a PCR-confirmed SARS-CoV-2 infection occurring between March and December 2020. Two doses of BNT162b2 or mRNA-1273 vaccine were administered to participants. Assay: immunoSEQ multiplex PCR; the TCRdb copy retains only in-frame clones and omits some. The sample yields approximately 15,000 clones, 74% seen once. Germline V gives CDR1 SNHLY, CDR2 FYNNEI. V trimming: 6 bases; J trimming: 2 bases; junction bases outside the gene matches: 8. CDR3 length: 16 residues.

The rearrangement uses TRBV2 and TRBJ1-5; 9 bases are a match to TRBD1. The source material was CD4+ T cells from PBMCs cultured with SARS-CoV-2 spike peptides, sampled after COVID-19 vaccination. This TCR was recovered from a human donor who had a prior SARS-CoV-2 infection. CDR3 sequence (DNA): TGTGCCAGCAGAGCGCACAGGGGGCCAGGCAATCAGCCCCAGCATTTT. Protein product: CASRAHRGPGNQPQHF.